This TCR beta chain came from a study of beta chain features in type 1 diabetes (dated 2018 in TCRdb). Regarding the research as a whole: Mean age, gender distribution, total cell number and subset yield were not different between patients and healthy donors. In the study, recently diagnosed type 1 diabetes patients and matched healthy donors were compared on the TCRB repertoires of their sorted circulating CD4+ T cell subsets. A total of 107,917,701 sorted cells were examined across all samples, and the number of cells per subset was strongly correlated with RNA yield. Whereas all 28 donors provided naive and central memory subsets, regulatory and stem cell-like memory subsets were isolated from just 8 patients and roughly 8 healthy donors.

The High Capacity cDNA Reverse Transcription Kit was used to reverse transcribe all of the isolated RNA, meaning that expressed TCRB transcripts were what got sequenced. Naive, central memory and regulatory T cell samples underwent deep immunoSEQ sequencing, averaging roughly 3.4 million total reads per sample. Sorted cells were lysed in RLT buffer and RNA was extracted with DNase-treated RNeasy Micro or Mini kits, depending on cell number. Each cell subset was processed on its own to prevent cross-contamination, while patient and healthy donor samples were processed together. The immunoSEQ multiplex PCR was used to amplify TCRB sequences from cDNA, generating 87-bp fragments that spanned the CDR3 region. The amplicons were sequenced using the Illumina HiSeq platform. The published analysis was carried out like this. PCR bias was computationally corrected using synthetic template baselines, reads within Hamming distance 2 were collapsed, and singletons that could not be merged were discarded. Reads were aligned to IMGT to assign V, D and J genes, CDR3 length, and insertions or deletions at six rearrangement sites. Within each subset, clonotype counts were normalized to the number of sorted cells before true diversity and Gini coefficients were calculated with the tcR R package. The overlap coefficient, calculated on TCRB nucleotide sequences, was used to measure repertoire sharing. In TCRdb, the immuneACCESS table is reduced to in-frame sequences with V and J assigned. These tables do not hold every clone; where another copy was compared, an unresolved V gene accounts for under half, and the others remain unexplained. The V and J calls and clone size were taken over from that table, and D and trimming were inferred from the DNA. The sample includes approximately 140,000 clones, with roughly 10% observed a single time. The top ten clonotypes cover nearly 0.65% of the sample.

The full study reports these points: HLA sub-analyses involved small numbers of individuals, so any influence of HLA type on TCRB rearrangement remained unresolved. Shorter templates might be favored by PCR, yet because patient and control samples were amplified and corrected together, any such skew would affect both groups equally. Naive, central memory and regulatory TCRB repertoires appeared to be more similar among patients than among healthy donors. At VDJ recombination sites, type 1 diabetes patients had fewer insertions and more deleted nucleotides, which implies abnormalities in thymic rearrangement. Because cDNA was sequenced instead of genomic DNA, highly expressing activated cells could be over-represented, though the groups showed no difference in activation or CD3 levels. In all four CD4+ subsets, TCRB CDR3 length was moderately but significantly shorter in type 1 diabetes patients.

On this clone itself: Its antigen has not been determined. Qualities for individual bases were not recorded, and no much larger clone is one base off.

Each donor gave one peripheral blood draw, about 110 mL on average, collected into heparinised tubes. Naive, central memory, regulatory and stem cell-like memory CD4+ T cells were sorted on a BD FACSAria II using a panel including CD45RO, CCR7, CD25, CD127, CD95 and CD27. Purity was above 95% for every sorted population. Right away, PBMCs were isolated by Lymphoprep density gradient centrifugation and were stained directly, with no culture step. To minimize batch effects, samples were stained and sorted in pairs, one healthy donor with one patient per experiment. What was sequenced was central memory CD4+ T cells from blood. This receptor was taken from a woman aged 40 to 50 in good health.

The CDR3 is CASSPDLSPTAGELFF. The DNA reads as follows: TGTGCCAGTAGCCCCGATCTATCCCCTACGGCCGGGGAGCTGTTTTTT. The rearranged segments are TRBV19 and TRBJ2-2, with no reliable assignment of the D segment. V and J are truncated by 6 bases and 6 bases respectively, leaving an intervening sequence of 20 bases. Reading the germline V gene (reference sequence) gives CDR1 LNHDA and CDR2 SQIVND. The CDR3 measures 16 amino acids from cysteine to phenylalanine. Just the 48-base CDR3 DNA is kept, in frame starting at base 1.